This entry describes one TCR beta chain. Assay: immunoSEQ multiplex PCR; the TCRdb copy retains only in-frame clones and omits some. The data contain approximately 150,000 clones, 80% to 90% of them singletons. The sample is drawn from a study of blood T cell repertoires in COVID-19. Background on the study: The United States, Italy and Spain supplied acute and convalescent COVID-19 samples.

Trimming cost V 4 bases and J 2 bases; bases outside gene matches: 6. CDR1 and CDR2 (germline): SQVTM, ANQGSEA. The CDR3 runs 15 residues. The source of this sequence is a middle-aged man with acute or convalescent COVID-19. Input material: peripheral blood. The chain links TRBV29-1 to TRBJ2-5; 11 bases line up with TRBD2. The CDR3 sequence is CSVVSSGGIQETQYF. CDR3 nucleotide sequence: TGCAGCGTTGTGTCTAGCGGGGGGATACAAGAGACCCAGTACTTC.